A selection of T cell receptor beta chains follows, all from one sample in a study of response to subunit inactivated influenza vaccine. TCRdb called the RT-PCR reads again in MiXCR, with one record for every CDR3 protein. Among more than 500,000 distinct CDR3 sequences, approximately 10% were seen once, and the ten largest hold 9.5% to 11%. The same data also went into a second study, on T cells expressing NK-cell markers.

The input for sequencing was PBMCs from blood, taken on the day of vaccination. The receptors come from a man in his forties or fifties who received an inactivated influenza vaccine. Both conserved end residues are part of each CDR3. D genes are given only for firm matches. Clone sizes are given selectively: once, few, many, or a class where the clone is expanded.

CDR3nt: TGTGCCAGCACCACGAGGACTAGCGGGGCCGGGGAGCTGTTTTTT
CDR3aa: CASTTRTSGAGELFF
d_gene: TRBD2
j_gene: TRBJ2-2
v_gene: TRBV12-3/TRBV12-4
abundance: NA

CDR3nt: TGTGCCAGCAGCCCCGGGCTCATTGAAGCTTTCTTT
CDR3aa: CASSPGLIEAFF
d_gene: NA
j_gene: TRBJ1-1
v_gene: TRBV12-3/TRBV12-4
abundance: few

CDR3nt: TGCGCCAGCAGTCAATCTGGGGACAGGGGGCTCTACGAGCAGTACTTC
CDR3aa: CASSQSGDRGLYEQYF
d_gene: TRBD1
j_gene: TRBJ2-7
v_gene: TRBV23-1
abundance: NA

CDR3nt: TGTGCCAGCAGTTCACAGGGGGCTGGCGGGGAGCTGTTTTTT
CDR3aa: CASSSQGAGGELFF
d_gene: TRBD1
j_gene: TRBJ2-2
v_gene: TRBV28
abundance: few

CDR3nt: TGTGCCAGCACTCCATCCGGGACAGGGGGCCGGGAGACACAGTACTTC
CDR3aa: CASTPSGTGGRETQYF
d_gene: TRBD1
j_gene: TRBJ2-5
v_gene: TRBV28
abundance: NA

CDR3nt: TGTGCCAGCAGCTTATCCGGACAGGGGTCGTCCGAGCAGTACTTC
CDR3aa: CASSLSGQGSSEQYF
d_gene: TRBD1
j_gene: TRBJ2-7
v_gene: TRBV7-2
abundance: NA

CDR3nt: TGCAGCGTTGAACACCCGCCCTGGGATGAGCAGTTCTTC
CDR3aa: CSVEHPPWDEQFF
d_gene: NA
j_gene: TRBJ2-1
v_gene: TRBV29-1
abundance: many

CDR3nt: TGTGCCAGCAGCCCCTTCCGCCGGCGTCTAGCGGGCACAGATACGCAGTATTTT
CDR3aa: CASSPFRRRLAGTDTQYF
d_gene: TRBD2
j_gene: TRBJ2-3
v_gene: TRBV11-2
abundance: once

CDR3nt: TGTGCCAGCAGACCACCACCGGGACAGGGGTCCTACGAGCAGTACTTC
CDR3aa: CASRPPPGQGSYEQYF
d_gene: TRBD1
j_gene: TRBJ2-7
v_gene: TRBV6-1
abundance: NA

CDR3nt: TGTGCCAGCAGCTCGCTCGGGGGTGGCTTAGCGGGAGGGATTGTAGATGAGCAGTTCTTC
CDR3aa: CASSSLGGGLAGGIVDEQFF
d_gene: TRBD2
j_gene: TRBJ2-1
v_gene: TRBV11-2
abundance: NA

CDR3nt: TGTGCCATCAGGCGGGGAGAGACCCAGTACTTC
CDR3aa: CAIRRGETQYF
d_gene: NA
j_gene: TRBJ2-5
v_gene: TRBV10-3
abundance: few

CDR3nt: TGTGCCAGCAGCGTCCAAACAGGGTATGGCTTTGGAAACACCATATATTTT
CDR3aa: CASSVQTGYGFGNTIYF
d_gene: NA
j_gene: TRBJ1-3
v_gene: TRBV9
abundance: few

CDR3nt: TGTGCCAGCACCTGGCAAGGCGAGCAGTACTTC
CDR3aa: CASTWQGEQYF
d_gene: NA
j_gene: TRBJ2-7
v_gene: TRBV6-2/TRBV6-3
abundance: few

CDR3nt: TGTGCCAGCAGCTTCAATGGGGGGTCGAACACCGGGGAGCTGTTTTTT
CDR3aa: CASSFNGGSNTGELFF
d_gene: NA
j_gene: TRBJ2-2
v_gene: TRBV7-2
abundance: NA

CDR3nt: TGTGCCAGCAGTGTAGGGAACACTGAAGCTTTCTTT
CDR3aa: CASSVGNTEAFF
d_gene: NA
j_gene: TRBJ1-1
v_gene: TRBV27
abundance: NA

CDR3nt: TGTGCCAGCAGTTACCAGCCTGGGACTAGCACAGATACGCAGTATTTT
CDR3aa: CASSYQPGTSTDTQYF
d_gene: NA
j_gene: TRBJ2-3
v_gene: TRBV6-5
abundance: few

CDR3nt: TGTGCCTCGGCACCAGGGACCTCGAACACTGAAGCTTTCTTT
CDR3aa: CASAPGTSNTEAFF
d_gene: NA
j_gene: TRBJ1-1
v_gene: TRBV30
abundance: NA

CDR3nt: TGTGCCAGCAGCGTAGACAGGACAGGGAGCACCGGGGAGCTGTTTTTT
CDR3aa: CASSVDRTGSTGELFF
d_gene: TRBD1
j_gene: TRBJ2-2
v_gene: TRBV9
abundance: NA

CDR3nt: TGCAGTGCGGTAGGAATTCAGGGGGCGTCCTACAATGAGCAGTTCTTC
CDR3aa: CSAVGIQGASYNEQFF
d_gene: TRBD1
j_gene: TRBJ2-1
v_gene: TRBV20-1
abundance: few

CDR3nt: TGTGCCAGCCGGGACAGGGGGTACACTGAAGCTTTCTTT
CDR3aa: CASRDRGYTEAFF
d_gene: TRBD1
j_gene: TRBJ1-1
v_gene: TRBV6-1
abundance: NA

CDR3nt: TGTGCCAGCACCGGGACAGGAGTGAACACTGAAGCTTTCTTT
CDR3aa: CASTGTGVNTEAFF
d_gene: TRBD1
j_gene: TRBJ1-1
v_gene: TRBV27
abundance: many

CDR3nt: TGTGCCACCCTCCGCAGGGGAGCCCCCACAGATACGCAGTATTTT
CDR3aa: CATLRRGAPTDTQYF
d_gene: NA
j_gene: TRBJ2-3
v_gene: TRBV12-3/TRBV12-4
abundance: few

CDR3nt: TGTGCCAGCACCCAGAAGGGACTAGCCTGGGATACGCAGTATTTT
CDR3aa: CASTQKGLAWDTQYF
d_gene: TRBD2
j_gene: TRBJ2-3
v_gene: TRBV3-1
abundance: NA

CDR3nt: TGTGCCATCAGCGCCAGGGAAAACACCATATATTTT
CDR3aa: CAISARENTIYF
d_gene: NA
j_gene: TRBJ1-3
v_gene: TRBV10-3
abundance: few

CDR3nt: TGTGCCACCAGTGATTTTTGGACAGATACGCAGTATTTT
CDR3aa: CATSDFWTDTQYF
d_gene: NA
j_gene: TRBJ2-3
v_gene: TRBV24-1
abundance: NA

CDR3nt: TGTGCCAGCAATCGGGACAGGGGTGGAAATTCACCCCTCCACTTT
CDR3aa: CASNRDRGGNSPLHF
d_gene: TRBD1
j_gene: TRBJ1-6
v_gene: TRBV2
abundance: NA

CDR3nt: TGTGCCAGCAGCGCCTGGCGGACTGAAGCTTTCTTT
CDR3aa: CASSAWRTEAFF
d_gene: NA
j_gene: TRBJ1-1
v_gene: TRBV12-3/TRBV12-4
abundance: many

CDR3nt: TGTGCCAGCAGTTCCCAGGACAGGGGGCAACCCGTCTACGAGCAGTACTTC
CDR3aa: CASSSQDRGQPVYEQYF
d_gene: TRBD1
j_gene: TRBJ2-7
v_gene: TRBV12-3/TRBV12-4
abundance: many